This T cell receptor beta chain emerged from a study of naive and memory T cell subsets. Amplification of ligated cDNA took four PCR rounds with SP2 and nested alpha and beta constant primers. For blood and skin samples, reverse transcription used TCR alpha and beta constant primers. Using its own MiXCR run on the 5' RACE reads, TCRdb lists one record per CDR3 protein. The data hold tens of thousands of distinct CDR3 sequences, with 6% to 8% observed a single time. TCR cDNA received a 3' ligated oligonucleotide that carried a UMI. Many counts were recorded for this clonotype. J gave up 3 bases and V 3 bases, and 11 bases lay outside the gene matches. Germline lookup yields CDR1 DFQATT and CDR2 SNEGSKA (reference sequence). CDR3 length: 15 amino acids.

The chain uses TRBV20-1 and TRBJ2-7, with 7 bases that match TRBD1. The TCR sequence derives from a female donor in good health. DNA for the CDR3: TGCAGTGCTAGGGGATTCACCGGGACAGTCTACGAGCAGTACTTC. Protein: CSARGFTGTVYEQYF.